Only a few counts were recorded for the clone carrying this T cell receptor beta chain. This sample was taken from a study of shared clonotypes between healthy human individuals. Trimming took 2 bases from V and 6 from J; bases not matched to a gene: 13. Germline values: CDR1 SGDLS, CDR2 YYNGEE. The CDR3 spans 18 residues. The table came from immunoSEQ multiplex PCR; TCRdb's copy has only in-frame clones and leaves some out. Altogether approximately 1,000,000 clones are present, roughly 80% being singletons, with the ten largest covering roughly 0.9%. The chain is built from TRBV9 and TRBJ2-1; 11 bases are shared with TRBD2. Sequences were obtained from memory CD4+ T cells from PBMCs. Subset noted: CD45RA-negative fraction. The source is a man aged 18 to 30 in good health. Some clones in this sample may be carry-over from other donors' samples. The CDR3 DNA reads TGTGCCAGCAGCGTCGGGGAGCGACTAGCGGGATTTGCCAATGAGCAGTTCTTC. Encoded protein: CASSVGERLAGFANEQFF.